Listed below are T cell receptor beta chains from one sample, sequenced in a study of B cell selection in AIRE deficiency. Using immunoSEQ multiplex PCR, the repertoire was profiled, and TCRdb retains in-frame clones only, with some absent. Counted here are roughly 26,000 clones, about 90% occurring once; the ten biggest clones make up about 1.1%. The sample comprised CD4+CD25+ Tregs sorted from PBMCs. These receptors were obtained from a human donor in good health. Each CDR3 is given with its conserved first and last residue. The D gene is left open where the match is weak.

j_gene: TRBJ2-5
d_gene: TRBD2
v_gene: TRBV2
CDR3nt: TGTGCCAGCAGGGATAGACTAGCGGGGCAAGAGACCCAGTACTTC
CDR3aa: CASRDRLAGQETQYF

j_gene: TRBJ2-4
d_gene: TRBD1
v_gene: TRBV11-2
CDR3nt: TGTGCCAGCAGGGAACCTACAGGGGACATTCAGTACTTC
CDR3aa: CASREPTGDIQYF

j_gene: TRBJ2-7
d_gene: TRBD1
v_gene: TRBV18
CDR3nt: TGTGCCAGCTCACCGTCCGGGACAGCCCTCTACGAGCAGTACTTC
CDR3aa: CASSPSGTALYEQYF

j_gene: TRBJ1-5
d_gene: -
v_gene: TRBV5-1
CDR3nt: TGCGCCAGCAGCTTGGGTAGCAATCAGCCCCAGCATTTT
CDR3aa: CASSLGSNQPQHF

j_gene: TRBJ2-7
d_gene: -
v_gene: TRBV18
CDR3nt: TGTGCCAGCTCACAACGCCTGGACAGTCTTACCTACGAGCAGTACTTC
CDR3aa: CASSQRLDSLTYEQYF

j_gene: TRBJ1-1
d_gene: TRBD1
v_gene: TRBV19
CDR3nt: TGTGCCAGTAGTCACCGACAGGGGAGGTTTGAAGCTTTCTTT
CDR3aa: CASSHRQGRFEAFF

j_gene: TRBJ1-2
d_gene: -
v_gene: TRBV13
CDR3nt: TGTGCCAGCAGCTTATTGTGGGATAGCTATGGCTACACCTTC
CDR3aa: CASSLLWDSYGYTF

j_gene: TRBJ2-1
d_gene: TRBD1
v_gene: TRBV5-6
CDR3nt: TGTGCCAGCAGCTTGGACCTGGTCTTGGGGACAGGGGGTCACAATGAGCAGTTCTTC
CDR3aa: CASSLDLVLGTGGHNEQFF

j_gene: TRBJ2-5
d_gene: TRBD1
v_gene: TRBV11-2
CDR3nt: TGTGCCAGCAGCTTATACCAGGGGGCAAGCGAGACCCAGTACTTC
CDR3aa: CASSLYQGASETQYF

j_gene: TRBJ2-2
d_gene: -
v_gene: TRBV7-6
CDR3nt: TGTGCCAGCAGCTCCCCGACCGGGGAGCTGTTTTTT
CDR3aa: CASSSPTGELFF

j_gene: TRBJ1-1
d_gene: -
v_gene: TRBV6-5
CDR3nt: TGTGCCAGCCCGTCAGCCAGCGGTGAAGCTTTCTTT
CDR3aa: CASPSASGEAFF